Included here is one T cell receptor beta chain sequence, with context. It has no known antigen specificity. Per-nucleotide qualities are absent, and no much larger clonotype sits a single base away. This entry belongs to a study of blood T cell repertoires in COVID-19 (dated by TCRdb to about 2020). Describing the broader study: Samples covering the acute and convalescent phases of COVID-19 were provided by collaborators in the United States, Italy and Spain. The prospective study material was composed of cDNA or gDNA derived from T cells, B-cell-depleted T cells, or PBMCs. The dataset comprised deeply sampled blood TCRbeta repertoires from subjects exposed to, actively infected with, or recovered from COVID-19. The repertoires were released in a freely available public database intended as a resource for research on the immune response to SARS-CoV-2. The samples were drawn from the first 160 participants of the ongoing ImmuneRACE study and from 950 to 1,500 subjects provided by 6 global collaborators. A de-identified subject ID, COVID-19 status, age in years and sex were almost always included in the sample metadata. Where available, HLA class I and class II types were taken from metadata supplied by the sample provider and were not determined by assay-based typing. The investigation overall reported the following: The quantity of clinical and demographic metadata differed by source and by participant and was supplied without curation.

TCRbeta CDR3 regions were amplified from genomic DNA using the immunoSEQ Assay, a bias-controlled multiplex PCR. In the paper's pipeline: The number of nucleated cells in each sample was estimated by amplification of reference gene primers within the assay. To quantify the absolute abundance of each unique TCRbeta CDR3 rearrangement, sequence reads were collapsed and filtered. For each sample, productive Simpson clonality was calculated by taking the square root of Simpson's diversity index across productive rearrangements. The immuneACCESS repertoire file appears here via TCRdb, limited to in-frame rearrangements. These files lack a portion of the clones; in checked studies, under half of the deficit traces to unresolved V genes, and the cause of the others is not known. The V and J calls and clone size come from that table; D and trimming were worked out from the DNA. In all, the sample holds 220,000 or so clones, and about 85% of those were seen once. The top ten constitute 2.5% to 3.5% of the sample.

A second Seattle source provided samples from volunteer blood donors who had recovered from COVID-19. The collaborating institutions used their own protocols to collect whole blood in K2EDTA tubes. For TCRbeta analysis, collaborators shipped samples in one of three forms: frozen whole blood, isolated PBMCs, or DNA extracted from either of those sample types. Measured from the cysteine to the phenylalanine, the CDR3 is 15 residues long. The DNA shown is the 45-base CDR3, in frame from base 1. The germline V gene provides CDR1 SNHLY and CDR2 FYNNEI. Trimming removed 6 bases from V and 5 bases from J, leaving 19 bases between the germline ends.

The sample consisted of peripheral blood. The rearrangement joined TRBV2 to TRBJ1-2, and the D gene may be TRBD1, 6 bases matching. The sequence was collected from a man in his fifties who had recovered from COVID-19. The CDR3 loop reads CASRTGNHLGYGYTF. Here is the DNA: TGTGCCAGCAGAACAGGGAACCACCTGGGGTATGGCTACACCTTC.